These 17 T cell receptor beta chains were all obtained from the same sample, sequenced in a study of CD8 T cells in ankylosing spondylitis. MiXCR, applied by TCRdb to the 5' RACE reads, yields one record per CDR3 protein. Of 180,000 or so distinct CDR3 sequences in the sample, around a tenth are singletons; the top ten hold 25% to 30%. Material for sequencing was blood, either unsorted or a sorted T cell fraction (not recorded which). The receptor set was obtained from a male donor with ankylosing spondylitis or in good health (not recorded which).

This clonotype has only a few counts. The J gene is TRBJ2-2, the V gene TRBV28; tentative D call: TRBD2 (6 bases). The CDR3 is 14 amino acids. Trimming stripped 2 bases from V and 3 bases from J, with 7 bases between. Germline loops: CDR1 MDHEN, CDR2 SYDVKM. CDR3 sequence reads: CASSLVADTGELFF. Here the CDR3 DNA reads TGTGCCAGCAGTTTAGTAGCGGACACCGGGGAGCTGTTTTTT.

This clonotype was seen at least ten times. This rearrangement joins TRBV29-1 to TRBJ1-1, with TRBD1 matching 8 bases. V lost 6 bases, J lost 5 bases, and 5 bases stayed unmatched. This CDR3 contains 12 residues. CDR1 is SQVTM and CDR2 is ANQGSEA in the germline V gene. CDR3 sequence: CSVGQGETEAFF. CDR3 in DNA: TGCAGCGTCGGACAGGGTGAAACTGAAGCTTTCTTT.

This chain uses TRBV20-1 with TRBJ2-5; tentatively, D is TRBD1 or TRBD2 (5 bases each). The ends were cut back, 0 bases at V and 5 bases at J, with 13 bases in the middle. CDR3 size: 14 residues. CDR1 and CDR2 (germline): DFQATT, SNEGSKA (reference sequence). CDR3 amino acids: CSARERGARETQYF. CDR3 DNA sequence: TGCAGTGCTAGAGAGAGGGGCGCTCGGGAGACCCAGTACTTC.

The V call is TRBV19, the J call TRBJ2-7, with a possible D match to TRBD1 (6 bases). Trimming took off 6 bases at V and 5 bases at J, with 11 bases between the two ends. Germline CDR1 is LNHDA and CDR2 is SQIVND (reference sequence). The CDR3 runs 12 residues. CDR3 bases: TGTGCCAGTAGCAAGGACAGCGACGAGCAGTACTTC. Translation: CASSKDSDEQYF.

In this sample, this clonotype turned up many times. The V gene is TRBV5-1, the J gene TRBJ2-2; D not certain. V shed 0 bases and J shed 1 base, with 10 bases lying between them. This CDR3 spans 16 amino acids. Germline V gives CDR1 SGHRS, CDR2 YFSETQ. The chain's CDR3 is CASSLVYPENTGELFF. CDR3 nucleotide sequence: TGCGCCAGCAGCTTGGTGTATCCGGAGAACACCGGGGAGCTGTTTTTT.

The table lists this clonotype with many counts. The CDR3 is CSARLTTDTQYF. CDR3 coding DNA: TGCAGTGCTAGGCTCACTACGGATACGCAGTATTTT. The chain carries TRBV20-1 and TRBJ2-3; no clear D gene. Germline assignment: CDR1 DFQATT and CDR2 SNEGSKA (reference sequence). Trimming took off 3 bases at V and 6 bases at J, with 10 bases between the two ends. This CDR3 has 12 residues.

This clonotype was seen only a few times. The CDR3 DNA follows: TGCGCCAGCAGCTTGGTTCTAGCGGGAGCGGCCTCCTACAATGAGCAGTTCTTC. The encoded protein is CASSLVLAGAASYNEQFF. V usage is TRBV5-1 and J usage is TRBJ2-1, with 10 positions matching TRBD2. The V gene's germline CDR1 is SGHRS and CDR2 YFSETQ. CDR3 size: 18 residues. Trimming took 0 bases from V and 0 from J; bases not matched to a gene: 6.

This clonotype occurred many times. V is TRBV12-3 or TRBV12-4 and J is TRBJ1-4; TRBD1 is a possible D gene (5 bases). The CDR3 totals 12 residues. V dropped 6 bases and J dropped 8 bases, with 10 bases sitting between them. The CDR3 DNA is TGTGCCAGCAGCCTCGACAGCGAAAAACTGTTTTTT. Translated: CASSLDSEKLFF.

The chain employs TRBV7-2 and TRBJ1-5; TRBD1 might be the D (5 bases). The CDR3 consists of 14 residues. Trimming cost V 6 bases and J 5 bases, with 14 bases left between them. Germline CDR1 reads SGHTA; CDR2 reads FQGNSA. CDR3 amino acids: CASSRGGYDQPQHF. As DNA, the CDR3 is TGTGCCAGCAGTAGGGGAGGTTACGATCAGCCCCAGCATTTT.

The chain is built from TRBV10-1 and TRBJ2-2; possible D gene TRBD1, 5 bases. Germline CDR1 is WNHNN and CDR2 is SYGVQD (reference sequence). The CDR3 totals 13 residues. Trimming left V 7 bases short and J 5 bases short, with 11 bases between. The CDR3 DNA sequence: TGCGCCAGCATGAATCAGGGAACCGGGGAGCTGTTTTTT. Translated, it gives CASMNQGTGELFF.

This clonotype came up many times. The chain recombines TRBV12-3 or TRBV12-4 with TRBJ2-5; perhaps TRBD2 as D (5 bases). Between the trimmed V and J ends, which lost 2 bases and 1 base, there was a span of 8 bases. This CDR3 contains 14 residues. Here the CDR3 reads CASSLQRTQETQYF. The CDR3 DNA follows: TGTGCCAGCAGTTTACAGCGGACCCAAGAGACCCAGTACTTC.

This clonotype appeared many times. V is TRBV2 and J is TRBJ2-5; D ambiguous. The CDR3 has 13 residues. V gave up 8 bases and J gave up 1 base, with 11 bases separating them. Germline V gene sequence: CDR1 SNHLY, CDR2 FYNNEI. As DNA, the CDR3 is TGTGCCAGCTCACGCCCCGGCCAAGAGACCCAGTACTTC. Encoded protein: CASSRPGQETQYF.

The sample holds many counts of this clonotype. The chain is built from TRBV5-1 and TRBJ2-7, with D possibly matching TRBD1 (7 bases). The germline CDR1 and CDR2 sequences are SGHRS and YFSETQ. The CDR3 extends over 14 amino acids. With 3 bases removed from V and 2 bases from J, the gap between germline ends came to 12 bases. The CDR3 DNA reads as TGCGCCAGCAGCTCCCAGGGGGGAGCCTACGAGCAGTACTTC. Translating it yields CASSSQGGAYEQYF.

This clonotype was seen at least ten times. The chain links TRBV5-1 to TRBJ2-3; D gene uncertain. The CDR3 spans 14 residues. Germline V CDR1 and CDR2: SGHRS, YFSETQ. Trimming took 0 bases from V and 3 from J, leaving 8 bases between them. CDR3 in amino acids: CASSLAPSTDTQYF. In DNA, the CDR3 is TGCGCCAGCAGCTTGGCTCCGAGTACAGATACGCAGTATTTT.

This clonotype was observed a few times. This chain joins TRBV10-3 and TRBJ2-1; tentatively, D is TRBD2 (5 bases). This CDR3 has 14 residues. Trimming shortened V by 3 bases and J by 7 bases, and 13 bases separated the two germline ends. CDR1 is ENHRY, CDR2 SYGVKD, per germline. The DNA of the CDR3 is TGTGCCATCAGTGATGGAGGTGGAACGAATGAGCAGTTCTTC. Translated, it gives CAISDGGGTNEQFF.

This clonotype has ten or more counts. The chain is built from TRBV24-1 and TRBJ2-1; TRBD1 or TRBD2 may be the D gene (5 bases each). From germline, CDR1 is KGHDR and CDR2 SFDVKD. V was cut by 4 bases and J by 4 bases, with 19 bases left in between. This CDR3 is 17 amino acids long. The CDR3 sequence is CATSDPRDGPNYNEQFF. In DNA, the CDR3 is TGTGCCACCAGTGACCCAAGGGACGGACCAAATTACAATGAGCAGTTCTTC.

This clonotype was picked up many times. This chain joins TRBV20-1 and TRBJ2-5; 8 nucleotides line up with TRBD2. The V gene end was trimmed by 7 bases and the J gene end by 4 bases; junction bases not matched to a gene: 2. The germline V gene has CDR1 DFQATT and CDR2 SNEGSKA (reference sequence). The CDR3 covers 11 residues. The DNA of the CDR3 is TGCAGTGGGACTAGCAGAGAGACCCAGTACTTC. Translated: CSGTSRETQYF.